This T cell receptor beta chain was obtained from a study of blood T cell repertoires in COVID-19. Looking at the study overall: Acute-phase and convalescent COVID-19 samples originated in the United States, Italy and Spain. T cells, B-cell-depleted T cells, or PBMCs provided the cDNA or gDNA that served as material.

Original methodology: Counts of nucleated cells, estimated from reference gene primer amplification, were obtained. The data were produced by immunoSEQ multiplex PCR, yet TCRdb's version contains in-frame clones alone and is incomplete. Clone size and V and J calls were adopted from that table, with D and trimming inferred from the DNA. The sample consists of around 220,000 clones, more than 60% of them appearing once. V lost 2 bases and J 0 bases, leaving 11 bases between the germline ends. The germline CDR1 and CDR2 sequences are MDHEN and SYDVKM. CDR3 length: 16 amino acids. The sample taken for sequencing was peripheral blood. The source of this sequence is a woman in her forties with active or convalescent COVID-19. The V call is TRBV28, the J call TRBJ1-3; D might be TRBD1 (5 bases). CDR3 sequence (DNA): TGTGCCAGCAGTTTACCGGACATCTCCTCTGGAAACACCATATATTTT. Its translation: CASSLPDISSGNTIYF.